This TCR beta chain was captured in a study of control samples from healthy donors and cancer patients. Profiling relied on immunoSEQ multiplex PCR, and the TCRdb table lists in-frame clones only, not all of them. The sample consists of approximately 150,000 clones, around nine tenths of them appearing once. Losses at the gene ends were 5 bases for V and 7 bases for J; bases not matched to a gene: 6. This CDR3 spans 15 amino acids. Germline V CDR1 and CDR2: SGHAT, FQDESV (reference sequence). This TCR was sampled from a woman between 25 and 40 years old in good health. The chain has TRBV11-1 and TRBJ2-1, with TRBD2 matching 12 bases. Sequencing input: blood. The CDR3 spells CASSPKLAGGNEQFF. For the CDR3, the DNA is TGTGCCAGCAGCCCTAAACTAGCGGGAGGTAATGAGCAGTTCTTC.